The TCR beta chain described here comes from a study of cytomegalovirus exposure and HLA in healthy donors. General study points: The sole available immune exposure information was CMV serostatus.

Germline CDR1 ENHRY, CDR2 SYGVKD. V lost 10 bases and J 7 bases, leaving 16 bases between the germline ends. There are 13 residues in the CDR3. The PCR employed 60 Vbeta primers together with 13 Jbeta primers. Sequencing used immunoSEQ multiplex PCR; TCRdb keeps in-frame clones, though not all of them. The sample gives roughly 190,000 clones, about three quarters of which show up once; 2.1% is in the top ten. As for this clone: Its target is unknown.

The source of this sequence is a woman younger than 45 in good health and CMV-seropositive. The sample consisted of PBMCs. This chain uses TRBV10-3 with TRBJ1-4; TRBD1 might be the D (5 bases). The CDR3 protein is CATRGEGSEKLFF. The CDR3 DNA is TGTGCCACCCGGGGGGAGGGGAGTGAAAAACTGTTTTTT.